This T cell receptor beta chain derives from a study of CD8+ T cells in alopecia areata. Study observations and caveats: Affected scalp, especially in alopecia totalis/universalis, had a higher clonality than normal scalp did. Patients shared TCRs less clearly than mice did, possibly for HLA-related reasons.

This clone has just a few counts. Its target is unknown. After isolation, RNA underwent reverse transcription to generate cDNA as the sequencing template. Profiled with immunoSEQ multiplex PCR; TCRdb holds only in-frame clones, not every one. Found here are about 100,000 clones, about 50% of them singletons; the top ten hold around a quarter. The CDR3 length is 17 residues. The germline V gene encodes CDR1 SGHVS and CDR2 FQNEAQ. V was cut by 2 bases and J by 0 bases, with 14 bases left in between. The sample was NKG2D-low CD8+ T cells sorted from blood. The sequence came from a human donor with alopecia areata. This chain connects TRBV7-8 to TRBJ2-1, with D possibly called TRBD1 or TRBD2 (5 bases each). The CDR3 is CASSLRGDTSSYNEQFF. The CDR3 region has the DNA TGTGCCAGCAGCTTAAGGGGAGACACCAGCTCCTACAATGAGCAGTTCTTC.